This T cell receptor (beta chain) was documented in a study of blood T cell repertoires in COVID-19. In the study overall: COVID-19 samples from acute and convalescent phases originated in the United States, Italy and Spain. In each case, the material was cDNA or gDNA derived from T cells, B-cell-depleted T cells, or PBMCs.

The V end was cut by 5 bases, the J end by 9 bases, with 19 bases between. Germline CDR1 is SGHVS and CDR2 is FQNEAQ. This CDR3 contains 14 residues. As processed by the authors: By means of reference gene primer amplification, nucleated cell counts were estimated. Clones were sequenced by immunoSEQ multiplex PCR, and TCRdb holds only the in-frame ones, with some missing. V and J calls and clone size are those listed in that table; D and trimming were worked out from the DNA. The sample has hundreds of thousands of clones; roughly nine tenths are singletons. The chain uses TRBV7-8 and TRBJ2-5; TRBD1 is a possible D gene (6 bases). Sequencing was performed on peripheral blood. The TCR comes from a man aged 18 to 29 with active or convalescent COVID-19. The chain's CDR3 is CASSPGHRVVAQYF. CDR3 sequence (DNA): TGTGCCAGCAGCCCGGGACATAGGGTTGTGGCCCAGTACTTC. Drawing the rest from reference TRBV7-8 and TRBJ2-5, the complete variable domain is GAGVSQSPRYKVAKRGQDVALRCDPISGHVSLFWYQQALGQGPEFLTYFQNEAQLDKSGLPSDRFFAERPEGSVSTLKIQRTQQEDSAVYLCASSPGHRVVAQYFGPGTRLLVL.